This T cell receptor (beta chain) was recovered during a study of OX40 agonist ivuxolimab in advanced cancers. Study overall: The study treated patients with ivuxolimab, an agonistic anti-OX40 (CD134) antibody.

Looked up from germline, CDR1 is MDHEN and CDR2 is SYDVKM. CDR3 length equals 16 residues. V lost 2 bases and J 4 bases, leaving 16 bases between the germline ends. Autoimmune disease history or systemic immunosuppression meant exclusion. Assay used: immunoSEQ multiplex PCR; TCRdb lists only in-frame clones, some missing. In the table there are about 80,000 clones, 92% of which are singletons. The sample holds one count of this clone. The genes are TRBV28 and TRBJ2-3, with D maybe TRBD1 (5 bases). Sequenced here: CD4+ or CD8+ T cells sorted from blood, sampled in a trial of the OX40 agonist ivuxolimab. The receptor was derived from an adult with an advanced solid tumor such as melanoma, head and neck, liver or kidney cancer. CDR3 residues: CASSLGWQGYADTQYF. CDR3 DNA sequence: TGTGCCAGCAGTTTAGGTTGGCAGGGTTACGCAGATACGCAGTATTTT.